These 2 T cell receptor beta chains were sequenced from one sample in a study of radiotherapy plus CTLA-4 blockade in lung cancer. Sequencing was performed with immunoSEQ multiplex PCR; in TCRdb, only in-frame clones are kept and a portion is missing. The sample has about 78,000 clones, around 87% seen once. Specimen: peripheral blood, collected from a patient treated with radiotherapy plus ipilimumab. These TCRs come from a human donor with non-small cell lung cancer who had a partial response to radiotherapy plus ipilimumab.

The chain is built from TRBV7-6 and TRBJ2-7; 7 nucleotides align to TRBD2. Per germline, CDR1 SGHVS and CDR2 FNYEAQ. This CDR3 comprises 15 residues. Germline trimming cut 1 base from V and 2 bases from J; bases unmatched to any gene: 5. The CDR3: CASSLGSGRTYEQYF. CDR3 DNA: TGTGCCAGCAGCTTAGGTTCCGGGAGGACCTACGAGCAGTACTTC. Using reference TRBV7-6 and TRBJ2-7 for the parts outside the CDR3, the full variable domain is GAGVSQSPRYKVTKRGQDVALRCDPISGHVSLYWYRQALGQGPEFLTYFNYEAQQDKSGLPNDRFSAERPEGSISTLTIQRTEQRDSAMYRCASSLGSGRTYEQYFGPGTRLTVT.

J is TRBJ1-5 and V is TRBV28, with no clear D. Deletions cut 8 bases from V and 1 base from J, with 9 bases between. This CDR3 is built from 13 residues. Germline lookup yields CDR1 MDHEN and CDR2 SYDVKM. CDR3 bases: TGTGCCAGCGGACTATGGAGCAATCAGCCCCAGCATTTT. This sequence encodes CASGLWSNQPQHF.